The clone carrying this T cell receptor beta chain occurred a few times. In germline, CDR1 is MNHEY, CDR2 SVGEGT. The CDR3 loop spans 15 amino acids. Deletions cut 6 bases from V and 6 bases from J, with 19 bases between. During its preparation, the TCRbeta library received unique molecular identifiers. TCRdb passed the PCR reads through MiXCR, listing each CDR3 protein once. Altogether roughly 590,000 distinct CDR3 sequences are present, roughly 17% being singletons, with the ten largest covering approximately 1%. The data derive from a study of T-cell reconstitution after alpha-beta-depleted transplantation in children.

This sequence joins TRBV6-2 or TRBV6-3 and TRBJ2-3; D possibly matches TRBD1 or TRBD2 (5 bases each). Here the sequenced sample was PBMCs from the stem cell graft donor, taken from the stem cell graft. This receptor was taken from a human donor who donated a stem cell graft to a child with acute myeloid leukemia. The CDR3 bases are TGTGCCAGCAGACCCGCCGGGACCCCACGGGATACGCAGTATTTT. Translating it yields CASRPAGTPRDTQYF.